This T cell receptor beta chain originates from a study of T cells expressing NK-cell markers. Across the study: All TCR beta repertoires analysed originated from sorted CD3+CD56+NKG2C+, CD3+CD56+NKG2C- and CD3+CD56-NKG2C+ T cells.

TCRdb re-called the 5' RACE reads; one entry per CDR3 protein, DNA not given. The sample data list roughly 390,000 distinct CDR3 sequences. The CDR3 totals 15 residues. The germline V gene has CDR1 MNHNY and CDR2 SVGAGI (reference sequence). Findings of the study overall: These same clonotypes (in several donors) also led the CD3+CD56-NKG2C+ fraction. Nothing established the HCMV specificity of expanded NKG2C+ T cell clones.

For this clonotype: Its antigen is unknown.

This receptor was identified in a woman aged 45-65 years in good health. Source material: blood T cells: a sorted CD56 or NKG2C T cell subset, CD4+ or CD8+ T cells, or bulk PBMC T cells (not recorded which). V gene TRBV6-6 combines with J gene TRBJ2-1; TCRdb's D call of TRBD2 is untestable without DNA. The CDR3 sequence: CASTSTGSGSGEQFF.